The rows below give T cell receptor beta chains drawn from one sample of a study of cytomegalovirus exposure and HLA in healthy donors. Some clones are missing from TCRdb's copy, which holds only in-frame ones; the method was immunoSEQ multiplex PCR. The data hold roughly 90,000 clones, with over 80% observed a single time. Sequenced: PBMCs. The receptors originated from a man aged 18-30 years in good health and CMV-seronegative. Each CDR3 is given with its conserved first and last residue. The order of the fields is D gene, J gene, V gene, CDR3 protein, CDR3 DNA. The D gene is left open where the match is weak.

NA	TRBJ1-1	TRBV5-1	CASRGGRDEAFF	TGCGCCAGCAGGGGGGGTAGGGATGAAGCTTTCTTT
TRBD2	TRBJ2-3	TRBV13	CASSLSGGSTDTQYF	TGTGCCAGCAGCCTTAGCGGGGGGAGCACAGATACGCAGTATTTT
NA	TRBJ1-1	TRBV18	CASSPPGGGKEAFF	TGTGCCAGCTCACCCCCAGGTGGGGGCAAAGAAGCTTTCTTT
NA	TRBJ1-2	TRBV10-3	CAISDIRGSRGYTF	TGTGCCATCAGTGACATCAGAGGGTCTCGAGGCTACACCTTC
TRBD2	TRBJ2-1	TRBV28	CASRLGGLSYNEQFF	TGTGCCAGCAGGCTGGGAGGGCTCTCCTACAATGAGCAGTTCTTC
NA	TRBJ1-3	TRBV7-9	CSSSLGARGAPGNTIYF	TGTTCCAGCAGCTTAGGGGCTCGGGGGGCACCTGGAAACACCATATATTTT
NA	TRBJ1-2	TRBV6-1	CASNEQAKNYGYTF	TGTGCCAGCAACGAACAGGCTAAAAACTATGGCTACACCTTC
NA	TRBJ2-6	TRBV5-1	CASSFDIPGANVLTF	TGCGCCAGCAGCTTCGACATACCTGGGGCCAACGTCCTGACTTTC
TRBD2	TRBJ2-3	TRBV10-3	CAISELSSRREVTDTQYF	TGTGCCATCAGTGAGCTTTCATCTCGGCGGGAGGTCACAGATACGCAGTATTTT
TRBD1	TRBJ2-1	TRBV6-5	CASSYSDRGLNEQFF	TGTGCCAGCAGTTACTCGGACAGGGGGCTCAATGAGCAGTTCTTC
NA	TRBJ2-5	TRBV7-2	CASSLASGPQETQYF	TGTGCCAGCAGCTTAGCTTCAGGTCCACAAGAGACCCAGTACTTC
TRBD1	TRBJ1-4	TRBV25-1	CASSEYRRGGLNEKLFF	TGTGCCAGCAGTGAATATAGGCGAGGGGGCCTTAATGAAAAACTGTTTTTT
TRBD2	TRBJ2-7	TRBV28	CASSSGQVAGGDF	TGTGCCAGCAGTTCAGGACAGGTCGCGGGGGGGGACTTC
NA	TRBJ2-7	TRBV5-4	CASSSQVSYEQYF	TGTGCTAGCAGCTCCCAGGTCTCCTACGAGCAGTACTTC
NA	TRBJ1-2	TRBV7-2	CASSSQSGDFYGYTF	TGTGCCAGCAGCTCCCAAAGCGGGGACTTCTATGGCTACACCTTC